This T cell receptor beta chain was retrieved from a study of T cell repertoires in cytomegalovirus infection. Study summary: Public TCR beta signatures provided an indication of both CMV infection and a matching HLA type.

TCRdb re-called the reads through MiXCR, storing one row per CDR3 protein. The table lists around 450,000 distinct CDR3 sequences, approximately 31% of them singletons. This clonotype showed up many times. The antigen is undetermined. Trimming stripped 5 bases from V and 2 bases from J, with 15 bases between. The CDR3 length is 15 residues. Germline V gene sequence: CDR1 SGHTA, CDR2 FQGNSA. Study-wide results and caveats: Clonotypes of TCR beta that were HLA-C-restricted and CMV-specific dominated the ex vivo response. Pooled public TCR beta family frequency picked out CMV carriers with the relevant HLA.

The sequencing sample was made of PBMCs. The V gene is TRBV7-2, the J gene TRBJ1-1; weak D call: TRBD1 (6 bases). This TCR was sampled from a human donor in good health (CMV status not recorded). Some clones in this sample may be carry-over from other donors' samples. The CDR3 coding sequence is TGTGCCAGCAGCGTACGGACAGACGTCAACACTGAAGCTTTCTTT. Amino acid sequence: CASSVRTDVNTEAFF. Drawing the rest from reference TRBV7-2 and TRBJ1-1, the complete variable domain is GAGVSQSPSNKVTEKGKDVELRCDPISGHTALYWYRQSLGQGLEFLIYFQGNSAPDKSGLPSDRFSAERTGGSVSTLTIQRTQQEDSAVYLCASSVRTDVNTEAFFGQGTRLTVV.